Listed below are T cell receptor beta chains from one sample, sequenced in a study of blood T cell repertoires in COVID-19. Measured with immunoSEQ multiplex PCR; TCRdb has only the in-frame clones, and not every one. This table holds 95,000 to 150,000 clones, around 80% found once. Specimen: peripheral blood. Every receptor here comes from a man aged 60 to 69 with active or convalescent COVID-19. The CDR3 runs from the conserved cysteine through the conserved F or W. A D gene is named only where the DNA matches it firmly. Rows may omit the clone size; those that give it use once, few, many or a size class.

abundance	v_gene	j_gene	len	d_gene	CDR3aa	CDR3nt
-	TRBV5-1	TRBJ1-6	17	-	CASSLQGLGSYNSPLHF	TGCGCCAGCAGCTTACAGGGTCTAGGCTCCTATAATTCACCCCTCCACTTT
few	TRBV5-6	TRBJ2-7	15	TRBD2	CASSLTLASGGEQYF	TGTGCCAGCAGCTTAACTCTTGCTAGCGGGGGTGAGCAGTACTTC
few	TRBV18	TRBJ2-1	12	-	CASSPGDNEQFF	TGTGCCAGCTCACCTGGAGACAATGAGCAGTTCTTC
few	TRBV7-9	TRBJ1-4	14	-	CASSSTVNNEKLFF	TGTGCCAGCAGCTCGACAGTTAATAATGAAAAACTGTTTTTT
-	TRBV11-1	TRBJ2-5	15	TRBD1	CASSTRQGTQETQYF	TGTGCCAGCAGCACCCGACAGGGGACCCAAGAGACCCAGTACTTC
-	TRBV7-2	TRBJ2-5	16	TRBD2	CASSYSGLAGRETQYF	TGTGCCAGCAGCTATTCCGGACTAGCGGGACGAGAGACCCAGTACTTC
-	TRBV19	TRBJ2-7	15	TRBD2	CASSPLAGPSYEQYF	TGTGCCAGTAGTCCCTTAGCGGGACCCTCCTACGAGCAGTACTTC
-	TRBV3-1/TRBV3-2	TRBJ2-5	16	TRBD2	CASSSGLAGAQETQYF	TGTGCCAGCAGCTCGGGACTAGCGGGAGCACAAGAGACCCAGTACTTC
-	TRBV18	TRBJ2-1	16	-	CASSTRGGYYGNEQFF	TGTGCCAGCTCCACGAGGGGGGGATATTACGGCAATGAGCAGTTCTTC
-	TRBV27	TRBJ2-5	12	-	CASILPRETQYF	TGTGCCAGCATCCTGCCGCGGGAGACCCAGTACTTC
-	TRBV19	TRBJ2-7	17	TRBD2	CASSIRAGGGISYEQYF	TGTGCCAGTAGTATACGAGCGGGAGGGGGAATAAGCTACGAGCAGTACTTC
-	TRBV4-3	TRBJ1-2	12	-	CASSLGHGGYTF	TGCGCCAGCAGCCTTGGGCACGGTGGCTACACCTTC
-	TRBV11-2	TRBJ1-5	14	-	CASSSRHGYQPQHF	TGTGCCAGCAGCTCAAGACATGGGTATCAGCCCCAGCATTTT
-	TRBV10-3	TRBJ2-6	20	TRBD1	CAISESPIGQVSTGANVLTF	TGTGCCATCAGTGAGTCCCCGATCGGACAGGTTTCTACTGGGGCCAACGTCCTGACTTTC
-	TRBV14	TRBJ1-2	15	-	CASSQVSGWNYGYTF	TGTGCCAGCAGCCAAGTTTCAGGGTGGAACTATGGCTACACCTTC
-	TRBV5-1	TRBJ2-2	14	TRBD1	CASRVGGNTGELFF	TGCGCCAGCAGAGTAGGGGGCAACACCGGGGAGCTGTTTTTT
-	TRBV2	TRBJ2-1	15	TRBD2	CASNPTSGTYNEQFF	TGTGCCAGCAACCCGACTAGCGGGACGTACAATGAGCAGTTCTTC
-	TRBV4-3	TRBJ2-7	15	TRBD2	CASSQDARLALEQYF	TGCGCCAGCAGCCAAGATGCGAGACTAGCGCTCGAGCAGTACTTC
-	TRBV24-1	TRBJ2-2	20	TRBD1	CATSDLPHPGTEVHGGELFF	TGTGCCACCAGTGATTTACCACACCCCGGGACAGAGGTCCACGGCGGGGAGCTGTTTTTT
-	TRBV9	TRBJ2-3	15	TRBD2	CASSVDAGGTDTQYF	TGTGCCAGCAGCGTAGATGCGGGGGGCACAGATACGCAGTATTTT
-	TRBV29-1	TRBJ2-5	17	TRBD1	CSAELPGQRMSWETQYF	TGCAGCGCCGAACTCCCGGGACAGAGAATGTCGTGGGAGACCCAGTACTTC
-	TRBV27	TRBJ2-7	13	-	CARGGVGAYEQYF	TGTGCCCGAGGAGGGGTCGGGGCCTACGAGCAGTACTTC
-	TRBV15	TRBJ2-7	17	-	CATSRDSELAGQDEQYF	TGTGCCACCAGCAGAGATTCGGAGCTAGCGGGACAGGACGAGCAGTACTTC
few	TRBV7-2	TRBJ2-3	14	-	CASSLAGSTDTQYF	TGTGCCAGCAGCTTAGCCGGTAGCACAGATACGCAGTATTTT
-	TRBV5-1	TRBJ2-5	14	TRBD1	CASSNPQGEETQYF	TGCGCCAGCAGCAACCCGCAGGGGGAGGAGACCCAGTACTTC
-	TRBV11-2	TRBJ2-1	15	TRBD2	CASSLGTSGYNEQFF	TGTGCCAGCAGTCTCGGGACTAGCGGTTACAATGAGCAGTTCTTC
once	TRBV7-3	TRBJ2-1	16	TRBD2	CASSFEGLAGYNEQFF	TGTGCCAGCAGCTTCGAGGGACTAGCGGGTTACAATGAGCAGTTCTTC
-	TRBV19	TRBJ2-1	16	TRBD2	CASTWGLAGGPNEQFF	TGTGCCAGTACCTGGGGACTAGCGGGAGGGCCAAATGAGCAGTTCTTC
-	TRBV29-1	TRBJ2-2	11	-	CSGRQSGELFF	TGCAGCGGGAGACAGTCCGGGGAGCTGTTTTTT
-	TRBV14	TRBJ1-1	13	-	CASSGDLNTEAFF	TGTGCCAGCAGCGGGGACTTGAACACTGAAGCTTTCTTT
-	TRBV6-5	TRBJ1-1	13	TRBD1	CASGRQGGNEAFF	TGTGCCAGCGGTAGACAGGGGGGTAACGAAGCTTTCTTT
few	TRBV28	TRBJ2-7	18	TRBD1	CASNQKPGGGYARYEQYF	TGTGCCAGCAATCAAAAGCCAGGGGGCGGTTATGCGAGATACGAGCAGTACTTC
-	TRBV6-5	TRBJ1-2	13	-	CASSHPAGEGYTF	TGTGCCAGCAGTCACCCGGCCGGGGAGGGCTACACCTTC
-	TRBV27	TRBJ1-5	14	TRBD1	CASWAAGGNQPQHF	TGTGCCAGCTGGGCGGCAGGGGGGAACCAGCCCCAGCATTTT
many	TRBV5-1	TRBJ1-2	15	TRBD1	CASSDRTGGIYGYTF	TGCGCCAGCAGCGATCGGACAGGGGGCATCTATGGCTACACCTTC
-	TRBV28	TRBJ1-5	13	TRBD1	CASAGGGNQPQHF	TGTGCCAGTGCAGGGGGCGGAAATCAGCCCCAGCATTTT
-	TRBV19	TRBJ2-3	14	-	CASSISRPTDTQYF	TGTGCCAGTAGTATTTCCAGGCCCACAGATACGCAGTATTTT
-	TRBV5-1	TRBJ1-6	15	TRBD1	CASSLRTGVDSPLHF	TGCGCCAGCAGCTTGAGGACAGGGGTAGACTCACCCCTCCACTTT
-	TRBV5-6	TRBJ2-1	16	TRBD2	CASSGSGRGSYNEQFF	TGTGCCAGCAGCGGGAGCGGGAGAGGGTCCTACAATGAGCAGTTCTTC
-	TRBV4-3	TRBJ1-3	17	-	CASSQDYVGGPGNTIYF	TGCGCCAGCAGCCAAGATTACGTCGGGGGGCCTGGAAACACCATATATTTT
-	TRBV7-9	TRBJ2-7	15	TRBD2	CASSPQAGVAYEQYF	TGTGCCAGCAGCCCCCAGGCGGGAGTTGCCTACGAGCAGTACTTC
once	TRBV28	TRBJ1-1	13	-	CASSPRGFGEAFF	TGTGCCAGCAGTCCCAGGGGTTTCGGTGAAGCTTTCTTT
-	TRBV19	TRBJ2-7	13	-	CASMAGSEDEQYF	TGTGCCAGTATGGCAGGGTCTGAGGACGAGCAGTACTTC
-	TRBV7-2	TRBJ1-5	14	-	CASSQDGGNQPQHF	TGTGCCAGCAGCCAGGACGGGGGAAATCAGCCCCAGCATTTT
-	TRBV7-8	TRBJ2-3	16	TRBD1	CASSPPGQGAEMSTDF	TGTGCCAGCAGTCCTCCGGGACAGGGGGCCGAGATGAGCACAGATTTT
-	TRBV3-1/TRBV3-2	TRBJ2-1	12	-	CASSQVSNEQFF	TGTGCCAGCAGCCAAGTCAGCAATGAGCAGTTCTTC
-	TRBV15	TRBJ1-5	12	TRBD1	CATSARTGPQHF	TGTGCCACCAGCGCCAGGACAGGGCCACAGCATTTT
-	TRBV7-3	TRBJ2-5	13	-	CASSRTKGETQYF	TGTGCCAGCAGCCGGACCAAGGGGGAGACCCAGTACTTC
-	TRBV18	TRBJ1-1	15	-	CASSPTARGGTEAFF	TGTGCCAGCTCACCTACGGCCCGGGGAGGCACTGAAGCTTTCTTT
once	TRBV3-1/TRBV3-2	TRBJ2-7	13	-	CASSQVDGYEQYF	TGTGCCAGCAGCCAAGTTGACGGGTACGAGCAGTACTTC
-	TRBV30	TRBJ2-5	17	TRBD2	CAWSRKRTSSPQETQYF	TGTGCCTGGAGCCGAAAACGGACTAGTTCACCTCAAGAGACCCAGTACTTC
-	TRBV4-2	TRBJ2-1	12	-	CASSLSGNEQFF	TGTGCCAGCAGCCTTAGCGGAAATGAGCAGTTCTTC
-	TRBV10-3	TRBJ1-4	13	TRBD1	CATLDRPNEKLFF	TGTGCCACCCTGGACAGGCCGAATGAAAAACTGTTTTTT